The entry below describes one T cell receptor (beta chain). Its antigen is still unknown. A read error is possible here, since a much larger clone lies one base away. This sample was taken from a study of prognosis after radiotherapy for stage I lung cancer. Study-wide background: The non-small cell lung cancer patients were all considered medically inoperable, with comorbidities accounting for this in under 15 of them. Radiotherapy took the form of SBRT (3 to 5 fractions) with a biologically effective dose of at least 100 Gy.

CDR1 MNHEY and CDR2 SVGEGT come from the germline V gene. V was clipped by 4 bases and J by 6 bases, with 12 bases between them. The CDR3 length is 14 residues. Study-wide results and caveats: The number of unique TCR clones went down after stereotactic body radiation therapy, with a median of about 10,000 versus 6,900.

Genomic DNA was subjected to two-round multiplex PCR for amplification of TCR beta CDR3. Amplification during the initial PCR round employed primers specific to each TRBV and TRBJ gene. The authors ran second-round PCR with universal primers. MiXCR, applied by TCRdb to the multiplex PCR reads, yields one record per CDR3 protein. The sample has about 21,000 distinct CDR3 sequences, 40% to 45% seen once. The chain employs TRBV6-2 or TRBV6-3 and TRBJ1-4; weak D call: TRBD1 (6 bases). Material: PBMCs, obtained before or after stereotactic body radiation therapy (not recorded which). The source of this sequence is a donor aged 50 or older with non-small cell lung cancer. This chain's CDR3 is CASSFRQEHEKLFF. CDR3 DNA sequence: TGTGCCAGCAGTTTCAGACAGGAGCATGAAAAACTGTTTTTT.